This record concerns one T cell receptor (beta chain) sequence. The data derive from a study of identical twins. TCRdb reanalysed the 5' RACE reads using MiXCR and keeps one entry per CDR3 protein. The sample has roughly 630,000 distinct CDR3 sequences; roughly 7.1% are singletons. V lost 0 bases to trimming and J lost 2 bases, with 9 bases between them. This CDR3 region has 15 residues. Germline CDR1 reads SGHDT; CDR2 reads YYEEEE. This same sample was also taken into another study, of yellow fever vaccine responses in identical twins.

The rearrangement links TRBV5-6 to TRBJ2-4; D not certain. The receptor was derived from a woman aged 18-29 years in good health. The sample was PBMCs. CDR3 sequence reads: CASSLGPNTKNIQYF. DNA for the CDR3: TGTGCCAGCAGCTTGGGTCCAAACACCAAAAACATTCAGTACTTC. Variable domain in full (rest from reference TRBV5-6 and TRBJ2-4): DAGVTQSPTHLIKTRGQQVTLRCSPKSGHDTVSWYQQALGQGPQFIFQYYEEEERQRGNFPDRFSGHQFPNYSSELNVNALLLGDSALYLCASSLGPNTKNIQYFGAGTRLSVL.